This T cell receptor beta chain is from a study of cytomegalovirus exposure and HLA in healthy donors. Overall study results and limits: Beyond CMV serostatus, there was no information to go on about immune exposure.

The CDR3 is 15 amino acids. V lost 0 bases and J 0 bases, leaving 9 bases between the germline ends. Germline V lookup: CDR1 SGHRS, CDR2 YFSETQ. Despite likely unrecorded immune exposures, the donors were nominally healthy at the time of sampling. The PCR had 60 Vbeta and 13 Jbeta primers. Clones were read by immunoSEQ multiplex PCR, and TCRdb kept only the in-frame ones, dropping some. The profile shows 100,000 or so clones, approximately 80% of them singletons. In regard to this clone: Its antigen is not known.

The sequenced sample was PBMCs. This rearrangement joins TRBV5-1 to TRBJ1-1, with D maybe TRBD1 (6 bases). The sequence came from a man aged 25-45 years in good health and CMV-seropositive. Written as DNA, the CDR3 is TGCGCCAGCAGCTTGGAAGGACAGCTGAACACTGAAGCTTTCTTT. It specifies CASSLEGQLNTEAFF.